This T cell receptor beta chain was sequenced in a study of blood T cell repertoires in COVID-19. On the study more broadly: From T cells, B-cell-depleted T cells, or PBMCs came the material, which was cDNA or gDNA.

In its sample, this clone was seen a few times. The germline gives CDR1 SGHTA, CDR2 FQGNSA. The CDR3 consists of 11 residues. Trimming removed 1 base at V and 7 bases at J, with 4 bases between. Data came from immunoSEQ multiplex PCR; TCRdb stores just in-frame clones and leaves some out. The table has about 240,000 clones, 70% to 90% seen once; the top ten hold about a tenth. This sequence joins TRBV7-2 and TRBJ1-2; D unclear. Specimen: peripheral blood. The clonotype originates from a woman between 45 and 65 years old with COVID-19, enrolled during active disease. This chain's CDR3 is CASSLVRGYTF. The DNA of the CDR3 is TGTGCCAGCAGCTTAGTTCGTGGCTACACCTTC.